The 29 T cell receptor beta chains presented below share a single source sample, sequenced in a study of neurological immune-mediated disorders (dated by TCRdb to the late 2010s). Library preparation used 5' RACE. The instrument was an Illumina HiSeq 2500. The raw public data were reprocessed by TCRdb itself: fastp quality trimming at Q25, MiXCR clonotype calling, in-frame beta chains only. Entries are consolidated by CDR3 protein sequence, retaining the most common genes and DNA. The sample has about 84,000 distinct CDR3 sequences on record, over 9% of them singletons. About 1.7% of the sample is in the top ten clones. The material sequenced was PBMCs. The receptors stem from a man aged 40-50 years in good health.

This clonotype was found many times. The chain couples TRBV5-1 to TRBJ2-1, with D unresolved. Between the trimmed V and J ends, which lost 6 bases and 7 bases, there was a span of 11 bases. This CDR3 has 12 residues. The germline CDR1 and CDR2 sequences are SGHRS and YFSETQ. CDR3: CASTQTANEQFF. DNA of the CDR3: TGCGCCAGCACCCAAACCGCGAATGAGCAGTTCTTC.

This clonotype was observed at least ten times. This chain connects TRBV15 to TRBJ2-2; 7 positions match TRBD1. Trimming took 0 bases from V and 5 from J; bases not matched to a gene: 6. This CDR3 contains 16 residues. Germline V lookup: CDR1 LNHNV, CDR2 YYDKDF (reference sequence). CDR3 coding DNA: TGTGCCACCAGCAGAGATCAGGGGACAGTAACCGGGGAGCTGTTTTTT. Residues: CATSRDQGTVTGELFF.

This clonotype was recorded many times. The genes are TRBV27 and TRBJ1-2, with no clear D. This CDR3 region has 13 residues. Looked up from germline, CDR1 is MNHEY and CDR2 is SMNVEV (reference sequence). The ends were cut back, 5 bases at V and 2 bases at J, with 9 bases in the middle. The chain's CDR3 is CASSRTQNYGYTF. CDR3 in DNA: TGTGCCAGCAGTAGGACGCAAAACTATGGCTACACCTTC.

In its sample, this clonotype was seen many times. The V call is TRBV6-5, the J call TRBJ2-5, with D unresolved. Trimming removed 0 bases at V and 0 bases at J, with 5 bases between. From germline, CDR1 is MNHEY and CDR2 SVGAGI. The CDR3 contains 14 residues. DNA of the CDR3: TGTGCCAGCAGTTACTCCGGGTACCAAGAGACCCAGTACTTC. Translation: CASSYSGYQETQYF.

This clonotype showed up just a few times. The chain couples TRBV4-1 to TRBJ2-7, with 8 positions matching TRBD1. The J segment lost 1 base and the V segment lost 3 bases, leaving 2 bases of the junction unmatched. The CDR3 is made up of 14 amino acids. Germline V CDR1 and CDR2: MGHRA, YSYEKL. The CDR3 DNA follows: TGCGCCAGCAGCCACCGGGACAGGTCCTACGAGCAGTACTTC. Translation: CASSHRDRSYEQYF.

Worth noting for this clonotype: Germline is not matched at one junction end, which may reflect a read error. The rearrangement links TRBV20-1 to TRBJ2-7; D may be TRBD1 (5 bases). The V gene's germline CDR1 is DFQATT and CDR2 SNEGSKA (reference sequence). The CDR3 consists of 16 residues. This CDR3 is CRAPTFGARSSYEQYF. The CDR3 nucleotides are TGTAGAGCTCCTACTTTTGGGGCGCGAAGCTCCTACGAGCAGTACTTC.

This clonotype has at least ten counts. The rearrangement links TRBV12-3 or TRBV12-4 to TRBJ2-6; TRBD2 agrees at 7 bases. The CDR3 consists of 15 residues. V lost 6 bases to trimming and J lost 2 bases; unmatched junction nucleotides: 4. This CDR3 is CASSPGLAGANVLTF. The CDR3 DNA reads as TGTGCCAGCAGCCCCGGACTAGCTGGGGCCAACGTCCTGACTTTC.

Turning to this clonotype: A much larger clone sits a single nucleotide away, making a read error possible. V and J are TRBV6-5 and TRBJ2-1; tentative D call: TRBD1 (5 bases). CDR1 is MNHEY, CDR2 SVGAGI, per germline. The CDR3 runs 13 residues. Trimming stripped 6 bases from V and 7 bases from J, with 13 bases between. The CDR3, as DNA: TGTGCCAGCAGGTTTAATTCAGGGAATGAGCAGTTCTTC. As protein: CASRFNSGNEQFF.

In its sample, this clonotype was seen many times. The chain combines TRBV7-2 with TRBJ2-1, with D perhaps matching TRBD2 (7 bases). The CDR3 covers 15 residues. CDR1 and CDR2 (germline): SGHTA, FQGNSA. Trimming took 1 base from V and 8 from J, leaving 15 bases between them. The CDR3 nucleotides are TGTGCCAGCAGCTTAGGTGGGGGGGCCGGGTATGAGCAGTTCTTC. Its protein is CASSLGGGAGYEQFF.

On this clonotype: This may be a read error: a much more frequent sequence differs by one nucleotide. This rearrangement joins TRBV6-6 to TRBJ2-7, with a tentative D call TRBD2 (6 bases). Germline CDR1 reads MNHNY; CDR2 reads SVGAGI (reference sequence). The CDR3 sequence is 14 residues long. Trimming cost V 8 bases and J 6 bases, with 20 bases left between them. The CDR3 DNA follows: TGTGCCAGCGGCTTCCCCGGGACTTCCGCCGAGCAGTACTTC. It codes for CASGFPGTSAEQYF.

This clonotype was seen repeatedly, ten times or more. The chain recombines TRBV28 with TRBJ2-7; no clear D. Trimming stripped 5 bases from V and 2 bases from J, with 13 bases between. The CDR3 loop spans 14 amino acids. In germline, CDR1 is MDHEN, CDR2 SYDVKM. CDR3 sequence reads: CASSIRFPPYEQYF. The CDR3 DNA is TGTGCCAGCAGTATCAGGTTTCCTCCCTACGAGCAGTACTTC.

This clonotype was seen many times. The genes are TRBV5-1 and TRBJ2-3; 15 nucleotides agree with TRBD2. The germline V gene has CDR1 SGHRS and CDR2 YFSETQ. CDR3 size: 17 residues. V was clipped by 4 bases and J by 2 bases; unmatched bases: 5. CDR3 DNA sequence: TGCGCCAGCAGCACGGGGACTAGCGGGGGGCTCACAGATACGCAGTATTTT. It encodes CASSTGTSGGLTDTQYF.

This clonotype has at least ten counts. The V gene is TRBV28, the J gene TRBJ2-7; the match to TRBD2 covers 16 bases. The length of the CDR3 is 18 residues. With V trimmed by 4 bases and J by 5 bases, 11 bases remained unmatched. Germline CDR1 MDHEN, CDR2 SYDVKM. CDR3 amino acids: CASSSRGTSGRVVNEQYF. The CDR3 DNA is TGTGCCAGCAGTTCCCGCGGGACTAGCGGGAGGGTAGTGAACGAGCAGTACTTC.

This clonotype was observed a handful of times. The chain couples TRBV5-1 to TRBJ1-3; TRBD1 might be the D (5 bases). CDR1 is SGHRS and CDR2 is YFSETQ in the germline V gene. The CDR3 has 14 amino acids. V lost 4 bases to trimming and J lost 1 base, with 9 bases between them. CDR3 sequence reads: CASSSSGSGNTIYF. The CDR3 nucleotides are TGCGCCAGCAGCAGTTCAGGGTCTGGAAACACCATATATTTT.

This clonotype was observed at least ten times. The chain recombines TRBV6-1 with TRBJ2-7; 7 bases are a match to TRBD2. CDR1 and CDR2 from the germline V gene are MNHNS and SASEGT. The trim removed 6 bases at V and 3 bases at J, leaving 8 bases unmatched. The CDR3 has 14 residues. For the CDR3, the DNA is TGTGCCAGCAGCTCGAGCGGGGAGCGCTACGAGCAGTACTTC. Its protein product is CASSSSGERYEQYF.

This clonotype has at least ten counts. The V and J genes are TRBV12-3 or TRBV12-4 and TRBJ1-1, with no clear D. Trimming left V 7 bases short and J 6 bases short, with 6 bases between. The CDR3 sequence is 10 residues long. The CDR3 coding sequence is TGTGCCAGCATCGTCCCTGAAGCTTTCTTT. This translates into CASIVPEAFF.

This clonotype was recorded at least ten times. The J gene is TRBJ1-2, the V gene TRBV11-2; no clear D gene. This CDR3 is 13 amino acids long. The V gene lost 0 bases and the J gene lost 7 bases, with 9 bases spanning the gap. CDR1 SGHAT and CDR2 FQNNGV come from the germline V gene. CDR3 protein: CASSLDRSGGYTF. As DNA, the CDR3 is TGTGCCAGCAGCTTAGATCGTAGCGGTGGCTACACCTTC.

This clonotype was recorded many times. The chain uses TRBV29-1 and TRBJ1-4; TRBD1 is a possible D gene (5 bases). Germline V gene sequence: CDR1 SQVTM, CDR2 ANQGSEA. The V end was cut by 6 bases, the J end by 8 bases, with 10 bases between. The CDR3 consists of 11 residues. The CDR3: CSVGREEKLFF. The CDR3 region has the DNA TGCAGCGTGGGCAGGGAGGAAAAACTGTTTTTT.

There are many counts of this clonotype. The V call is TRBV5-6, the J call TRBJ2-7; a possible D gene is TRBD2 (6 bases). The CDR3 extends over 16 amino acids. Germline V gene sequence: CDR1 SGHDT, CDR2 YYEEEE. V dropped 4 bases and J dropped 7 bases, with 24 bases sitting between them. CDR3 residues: CASSLPGDSLAREQYF. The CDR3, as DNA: TGTGCCAGCAGCCTCCCGGGGGACTCCTTGGCGCGAGAGCAGTACTTC.

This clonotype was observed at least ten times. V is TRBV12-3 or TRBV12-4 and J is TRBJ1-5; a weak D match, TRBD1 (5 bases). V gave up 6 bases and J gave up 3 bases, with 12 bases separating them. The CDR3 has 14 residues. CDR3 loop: CASSHRQSNQPQHF. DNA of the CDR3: TGTGCCAGCAGCCATAGACAGTCCAATCAGCCCCAGCATTTT.

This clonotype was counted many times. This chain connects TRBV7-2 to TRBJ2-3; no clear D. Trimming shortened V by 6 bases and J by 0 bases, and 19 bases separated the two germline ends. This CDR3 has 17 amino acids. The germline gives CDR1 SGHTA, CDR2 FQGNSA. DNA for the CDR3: TGTGCCAGCAGTTCTAACCCCCCGACCCGGAGCACAGATACGCAGTATTTT. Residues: CASSSNPPTRSTDTQYF.

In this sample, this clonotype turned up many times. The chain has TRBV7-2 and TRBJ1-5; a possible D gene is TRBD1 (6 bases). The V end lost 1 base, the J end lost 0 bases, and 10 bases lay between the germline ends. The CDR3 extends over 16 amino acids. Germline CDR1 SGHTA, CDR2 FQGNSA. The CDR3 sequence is CASSLGGTFSNQPQHF. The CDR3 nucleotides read TGTGCCAGCAGCTTAGGGGGGACATTTAGCAATCAGCCCCAGCATTTT.

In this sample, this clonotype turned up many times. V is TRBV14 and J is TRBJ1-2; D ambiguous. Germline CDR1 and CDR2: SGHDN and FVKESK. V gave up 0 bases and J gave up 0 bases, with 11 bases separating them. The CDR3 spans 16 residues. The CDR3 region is CASSQDWGEANYGYTF. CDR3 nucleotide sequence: TGTGCCAGCAGCCAAGATTGGGGAGAAGCTAACTATGGCTACACCTTC.

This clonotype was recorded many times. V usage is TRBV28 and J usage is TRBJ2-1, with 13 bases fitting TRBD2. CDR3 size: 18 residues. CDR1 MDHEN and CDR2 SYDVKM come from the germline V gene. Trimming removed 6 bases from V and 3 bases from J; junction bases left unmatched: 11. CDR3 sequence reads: CASSPNPGTSGIYNEQFF. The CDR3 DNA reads TGTGCCAGCAGCCCGAACCCCGGGACTAGCGGGATCTACAATGAGCAGTTCTTC.

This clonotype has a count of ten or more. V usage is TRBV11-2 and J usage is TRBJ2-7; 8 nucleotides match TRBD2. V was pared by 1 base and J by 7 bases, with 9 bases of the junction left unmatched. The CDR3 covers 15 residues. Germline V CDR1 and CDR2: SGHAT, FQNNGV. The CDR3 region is CASSLVGGRLGEQYF. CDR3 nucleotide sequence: TGTGCCAGCAGCTTAGTCGGCGGGAGGCTGGGGGAGCAGTACTTC.

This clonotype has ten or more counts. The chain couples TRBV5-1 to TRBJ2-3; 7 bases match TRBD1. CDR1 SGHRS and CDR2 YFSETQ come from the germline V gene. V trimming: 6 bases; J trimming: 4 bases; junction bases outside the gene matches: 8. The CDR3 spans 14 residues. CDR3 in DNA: TGCGCCAGCACCATGACAGGGCTCGCAGATACGCAGTATTTT. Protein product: CASTMTGLADTQYF.

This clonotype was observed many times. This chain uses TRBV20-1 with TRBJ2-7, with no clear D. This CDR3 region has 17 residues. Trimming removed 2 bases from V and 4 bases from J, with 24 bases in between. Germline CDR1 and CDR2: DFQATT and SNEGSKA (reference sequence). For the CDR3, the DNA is TGCAGTGCTAGATCCACTCGTTCATCTGACGGGCATTACGAGCAGTACTTC. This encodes CSARSTRSSDGHYEQYF.

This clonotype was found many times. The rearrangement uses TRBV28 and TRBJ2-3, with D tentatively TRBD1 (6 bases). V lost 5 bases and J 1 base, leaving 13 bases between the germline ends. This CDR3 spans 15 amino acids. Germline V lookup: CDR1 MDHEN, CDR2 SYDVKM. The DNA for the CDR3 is TGTGCCAGCAGTCTTCAACCAGGGGGCACAGATACGCAGTATTTT. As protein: CASSLQPGGTDTQYF.

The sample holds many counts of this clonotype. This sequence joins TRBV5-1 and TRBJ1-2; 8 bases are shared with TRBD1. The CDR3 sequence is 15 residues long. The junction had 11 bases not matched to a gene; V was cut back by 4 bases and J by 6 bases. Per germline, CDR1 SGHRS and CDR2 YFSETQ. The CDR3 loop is CASSPHAQGADGYTF. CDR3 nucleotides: TGCGCCAGCAGCCCCCATGCTCAGGGGGCGGATGGCTACACCTTC. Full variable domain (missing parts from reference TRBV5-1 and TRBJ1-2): KAGVTQTPRYLIKTRGQQVTLSCSPISGHRSVSWYQQTPGQGLQFLFEYFSETQRNKGNFPGRFSGRQFSNSRSEMNVSTLELGDSALYLCASSPHAQGADGYTFGSGTRLTVV.